The 32 T cell receptor beta chains below come from one sample, sequenced in a study of blood T cell repertoires in COVID-19. Method: immunoSEQ multiplex PCR; TCRdb's copy keeps in-frame clones and lacks some. The table lists a few hundred thousand clones, roughly 87% of them singletons, with roughly 3.9% in the top ten. Sequences were obtained from peripheral blood. The source of these receptors is a woman in her fifties or sixties with COVID-19, enrolled during active disease.

The chain has TRBV7-2 and TRBJ2-5; D remains ambiguous. V dropped 1 base and J dropped 5 bases, with 11 bases sitting between them. Germline CDR1 reads SGHTA; CDR2 reads FQGNSA. The length of the CDR3 is 14 residues. As DNA, the CDR3 is TGTGCCAGCAGCTTAGGTCCGGGTCCCGAGACCCAGTACTTC. It yields the protein CASSLGPGPETQYF. Based on the CDR3 plus reference TRBV7-2 and TRBJ2-5, the full variable domain is GAGVSQSPSNKVTEKGKDVELRCDPISGHTALYWYRQSLGQGLEFLIYFQGNSAPDKSGLPSDRFSAERTGGSVSTLTIQRTQQEDSAVYLCASSLGPGPETQYFGPGTRLLVL.

V usage is TRBV6-5 and J usage is TRBJ1-2; weak D call: TRBD1 (5 bases). Trimming stripped 7 bases from V and 1 base from J, with 10 bases between. There are 13 residues in the CDR3. CDR1 is MNHEY, CDR2 SVGAGI, per germline. The CDR3 region has the DNA TGTGCCAGCAACCTACAGGTTAACTATGGCTACACCTTC. Residues: CASNLQVNYGYTF.

The chain links TRBV19 to TRBJ1-1, with 9 nucleotides matching TRBD1. Germline CDR1 is LNHDA and CDR2 is SQIVND (reference sequence). The CDR3 covers 13 residues. The ends lost 10 bases at V and 3 bases at J; junction bases unmatched: 6. CDR3 in amino acids: CATERDRDTEAFF. CDR3 in DNA: TGTGCCACCGAGAGGGACAGGGACACTGAAGCTTTCTTT.

J is TRBJ1-4 and V is TRBV6-6; TRBD1 agrees at 8 bases. The CDR3 is 13 residues long. V was clipped by 4 bases and J by 7 bases; unmatched bases: 2. Germline lookup yields CDR1 MNHNY and CDR2 SVGAGI (reference sequence). CDR3 sequence (DNA): TGTGCCAGCAGTTCGCAGGGGGCTGAAAAACTGTTTTTT. Translating gives CASSSQGAEKLFF.

The chain employs TRBV5-4 and TRBJ1-2; D remains unclear. The CDR3 totals 14 residues. Germline CDR1 is SGHNT and CDR2 is YYREEE (reference sequence). Trimming left V 0 bases short and J 2 bases short, with 8 bases between. CDR3 sequence (DNA): TGTGCCAGCAGCTTGGACAGCTACAACTATGGCTACACCTTC. As protein: CASSLDSYNYGYTF.

Concerning this clone: Other DNA sequences in this specimen translate into the identical CDR3. This sequence joins TRBV27 and TRBJ2-7; 8 positions match TRBD2. V was clipped by 6 bases and J by 0 bases; unmatched bases: 1. The CDR3 totals 13 residues. Germline values: CDR1 MNHEY, CDR2 SMNVEV (reference sequence). The CDR3 DNA sequence: TGTGCCAGCAGCAGCGGGGGCTCCTACGAGCAGTACTTC. Its protein is CASSSGGSYEQYF.

This clone has just a few counts. The chain carries TRBV7-8 and TRBJ2-6; 7 nucleotides align to TRBD1. The V gene's germline CDR1 is SGHVS and CDR2 FQNEAQ. V lost 5 bases and J lost 1; bases outside the gene matches: 5. This CDR3 has 16 residues. The CDR3 here is CASSASQGSGANVLTF. The CDR3 DNA is TGTGCCAGCAGCGCGTCACAGGGGTCTGGGGCCAACGTCCTGACTTTC.

In this sample, this clone turned up once. The chain links TRBV6-6 to TRBJ1-1; D gene uncertain. Looked up from germline, CDR1 is MNHNY and CDR2 is SVGAGI (reference sequence). The V gene lost 2 bases and the J gene lost 5 bases, with 12 bases spanning the gap. This CDR3 comprises 14 residues. The CDR3 region is CASSYPTRGTEAFF. The DNA for the CDR3 is TGTGCCAGCAGTTACCCAACACGGGGAACTGAAGCTTTCTTT.

The V gene is TRBV5-1, the J gene TRBJ1-1; D perhaps matches TRBD1 (5 bases). The CDR3 has 17 residues. CDR1 and CDR2 from the germline V gene are SGHRS and YFSETQ. V lost 0 bases and J 0 bases, leaving 15 bases between the germline ends. The CDR3 region has the DNA TGCGCCAGCAGCTTGGGAGCGGGTAGGGGAGTGAACACTGAAGCTTTCTTT. The encoded protein is CASSLGAGRGVNTEAFF.

This sequence joins TRBV7-8 and TRBJ1-6, with 7 nucleotides matching TRBD1. Unmatched junction bases numbered 3, after V lost 3 bases and J lost 7 bases. This CDR3 comprises 14 residues. In germline, CDR1 is SGHVS, CDR2 FQNEAQ. In DNA form, the CDR3 reads TGTGCCAGCAGCTTTGGGACAGTAAATTCACCCCTCCACTTT. Translating it yields CASSFGTVNSPLHF.

The chain recombines TRBV18 with TRBJ2-3; D remains unclear. The ends were cut back, 4 bases at V and 2 bases at J, with 4 bases in the middle. The germline CDR1 and CDR2 sequences are KGHSH and LQKENI. The CDR3 has 12 residues. CDR3 region: CASSLNTDTQYF. Here the CDR3 DNA reads TGTGCCAGCTCACTAAACACAGATACGCAGTATTTT.

This chain joins TRBV7-9 and TRBJ1-1; TRBD1 matches at 7 bases. The CDR3 runs 14 residues. V trimming: 5 bases; J trimming: 0 bases; junction bases outside the gene matches: 3. CDR1 is SEHNR, CDR2 FQNEAQ, per germline (reference sequence). Written as DNA, the CDR3 is TGTGCCAGCAGCCCGGGACAGTTGAACACTGAAGCTTTCTTT. Protein: CASSPGQLNTEAFF. Drawing the rest from reference TRBV7-9 and TRBJ1-1, the complete variable domain is DTGVSQNPRHKITKRGQNVTFRCDPISEHNRLYWYRQTLGQGPEFLTYFQNEAQLEKSRLLSDRFSAERPKGSFSTLEIQRTEQGDSAMYLCASSPGQLNTEAFFGQGTRLTVV.

This chain uses TRBV6-5 with TRBJ2-2; 7 positions agree with TRBD1. The V and J ends lost 7 bases and 4 bases, in that order; junction bases with no gene match: 9. The germline CDR1 and CDR2 sequences are MNHEY and SVGAGI. CDR3 length equals 15 residues. CDR3 region: CASTKRAGGTGELFF. As DNA, the CDR3 is TGTGCCAGCACCAAAAGGGCAGGGGGCACCGGGGAGCTGTTTTTT.

The sample holds one count of this clone. This chain uses TRBV5-1 with TRBJ1-4; D gene ambiguous. The CDR3 runs to 14 residues. Trimming removed 3 bases at V and 8 bases at J, with 14 bases between. Looked up from germline, CDR1 is SGHRS and CDR2 is YFSETQ. The CDR3: CASSSRSPPEKLFF. CDR3 DNA: TGCGCCAGCAGCTCCCGGTCCCCTCCCGAAAAACTGTTTTTT.

The gene calls are TRBV5-1 and TRBJ1-2; tentatively, D is TRBD1 (5 bases). The V end lost 0 bases, the J end lost 6 bases, and 12 bases lay between the germline ends. CDR1 SGHRS and CDR2 YFSETQ come from the germline V gene. This CDR3 is 14 amino acids long. The CDR3 DNA is TGCGCCAGCAGCTTGGGTAACGGGGGACATGGCTACACCTTC. It encodes CASSLGNGGHGYTF.

The chain recombines TRBV7-3 with TRBJ2-1; 7 bases line up with TRBD1. Germline trimming cut 4 bases from V and 0 bases from J; bases unmatched to any gene: 3. The CDR3 loop spans 15 amino acids. Looked up from germline, CDR1 is SGHTA and CDR2 is FQGTGA. CDR3 coding DNA: TGTGCCAGCAGCTATGACAGGGACTCCTACAATGAGCAGTTCTTC. Encoded protein: CASSYDRDSYNEQFF.

This rearrangement joins TRBV15 to TRBJ2-7; TRBD1 aligns across 9 bases. The junction had 7 bases not matched to a gene; V was cut back by 4 bases and J by 6 bases. The CDR3 totals 14 residues. Germline-derived CDR1 and CDR2 are LNHNV and YYDKDF (reference sequence). The DNA of the CDR3 is TGTGCCACCAGCATAGGGACAGGGCTGGGCGAGCAGTACTTC. This translates into CATSIGTGLGEQYF.

The V call is TRBV6-5, the J call TRBJ2-7; 10 bases are a match to TRBD1. Germline V lookup: CDR1 MNHEY, CDR2 SVGAGI. With V trimmed by 6 bases and J by 2 bases, 4 bases remained unmatched. The CDR3 extends over 14 amino acids. Here the CDR3 DNA reads TGTGCCAGCAGACGGGACAGGGGAACCTACGAGCAGTACTTC. Its translation is CASRRDRGTYEQYF.

This rearrangement joins TRBV29-1 to TRBJ2-3, with a tentative D call TRBD2 (7 bases). Trimming shortened V by 5 bases and J by 0 bases, and 15 bases separated the two germline ends. This CDR3 is 15 amino acids long. CDR1 is SQVTM, CDR2 ANQGSEA, per germline. The chain's CDR3 is CSVCNTGGSTDTQYF. In nucleotides, the CDR3 is TGCAGCGTTTGTAACACGGGGGGCAGCACAGATACGCAGTATTTT.

The J gene is TRBJ1-5, the V gene TRBV4-1; the match to TRBD1 covers 7 bases. Germline assignment: CDR1 MGHRA and CDR2 YSYEKL. V lost 3 bases and J lost 0; bases outside the gene matches: 5. The CDR3 totals 16 residues. The DNA of the CDR3 is TGCGCCAGCAGCCAGGCCCACAGGGGTAGCAATCAGCCCCAGCATTTT. Translation gives CASSQAHRGSNQPQHF.

The chain employs TRBV5-3 and TRBJ1-1; TRBD1 is a possible D gene (6 bases). TRBV5-3 is marked as an open reading frame, function uncertain. This CDR3 has 15 residues. The V end was cut by 4 bases, the J end by 1 base, with 14 bases between. Here the CDR3 DNA reads TGTGCCAGAAGCGGGGGACAAGGACCGAACACTGAAGCTTTCTTT. Translating it yields CARSGGQGPNTEAFF.

J is TRBJ1-5 and V is TRBV9, with a tentative D call TRBD1 (6 bases). The CDR3 is made up of 15 amino acids. The germline V gene has CDR1 SGDLS and CDR2 YYNGEE. With 3 bases removed from V and 0 bases from J, the gap between germline ends came to 10 bases. The CDR3 sequence is CASSEGDTSNQPQHF. The CDR3 region has the DNA TGTGCCAGCAGCGAGGGGGACACTAGCAATCAGCCCCAGCATTTT. Using reference TRBV9 and TRBJ1-5 for the parts outside the CDR3, the full variable domain is DSGVTQTPKHLITATGQRVTLRCSPRSGDLSVYWYQQSLDQGLQFLIQYYNGEERAKGNILERFSAQQFPDLHSELNLSSLELGDSALYFCASSEGDTSNQPQHFGDGTRLSIL.

The chain combines TRBV21-1 with TRBJ1-2. TRBV21-1 is a known pseudogene. This CDR3 has 15 amino acids. In DNA, the CDR3 is TGTGCCAGCAGCCCCCATCTCGAGAAAAACTATGGCTACACCTTC. It encodes CASSPHLEKNYGYTF.

The chain joins TRBV5-1 to TRBJ2-5; a possible D gene is TRBD1 (6 bases). The V gene's germline CDR1 is SGHRS and CDR2 YFSETQ. V was shortened by 6 bases and J by 5 bases, with 20 bases between the two germline ends. The CDR3 totals 15 residues. The CDR3: CASTKGHRSGETQYF. The CDR3 DNA reads as TGCGCCAGCACCAAGGGACACCGTTCCGGGGAGACCCAGTACTTC.

This sequence joins TRBV2 and TRBJ1-1; 9 nucleotides match TRBD1. CDR1 is SNHLY and CDR2 is FYNNEI in the germline V gene. Trimming removed 4 bases from V and 7 bases from J; junction bases left unmatched: 10. CDR3 size: 15 residues. The CDR3 DNA sequence: TGTGCCAGCAGTGGGGACAGGGTGGTGGGCAGTGAAGCTTTCTTT. It translates to CASSGDRVVGSEAFF.

J is TRBJ1-1 and V is TRBV5-1, with D perhaps TRBD1 (5 bases). Per germline, CDR1 SGHRS and CDR2 YFSETQ. V was clipped by 1 base and J by 4 bases, with 11 bases between them. This CDR3 is built from 14 residues. The CDR3 spells CASSLSGYSTEAFF. The CDR3 bases are TGCGCCAGCAGCTTGTCAGGGTACAGCACTGAAGCTTTCTTT. Combining the CDR3 with reference TRBV5-1 and TRBJ1-1 gives the whole variable domain KAGVTQTPRYLIKTRGQQVTLSCSPISGHRSVSWYQQTPGQGLQFLFEYFSETQRNKGNFPGRFSGRQFSNSRSEMNVSTLELGDSALYLCASSLSGYSTEAFFGQGTRLTVV.

This clone was picked up one time. This chain links TRBV9 with TRBJ1-1; D may be TRBD1 (6 bases). The V gene's germline CDR1 is SGDLS and CDR2 YYNGEE. This CDR3 has 14 amino acids. With 3 bases removed from V and 1 base from J, the gap between germline ends came to 10 bases. The CDR3 coding sequence is TGTGCCAGCAGCGGTAGGACAGAGAACACTGAAGCTTTCTTT. Protein: CASSGRTENTEAFF.

This clone appeared once. The V gene is TRBV6-7, the J gene TRBJ2-7, with 10 bases identical to TRBD2. TRBV6-7 is an ORF for which the function is uncertain. Trimming at V came to 4 bases and at J to 3 bases, leaving 3 bases not matched to a gene. CDR3 length: 14 amino acids. The CDR3, as DNA: TGTGCCAGCAGTTCTAGCGGGGGAAGCTACGAGCAGTACTTC. It yields the protein CASSSSGGSYEQYF.

The rearrangement links TRBV12-2 to TRBJ1-4; the listed D gene, TRBD1, was not tested against the DNA. TRBV12-2 is flagged as a pseudogene. CDR3 size: 16 residues. The CDR3 spells CASRRKGVRPNEKLFF. In nucleotides, the CDR3 is TGTGCAAGTCGCCGAAAGGGGGTCAGACCTAATGAAAAACTGTTTTTT.

This chain links TRBV19 with TRBJ2-7; TRBD2 matches 7 bases. Germline V lookup: CDR1 LNHDA, CDR2 SQIVND (reference sequence). Unmatched junction bases numbered 6, after V lost 1 base and J lost 3 bases. This CDR3 has 15 residues. CDR3 sequence (DNA): TGTGCCAGTAGTATAGGGGGAGGGCCGGTCTACGAGCAGTACTTC. Translating it yields CASSIGGGPVYEQYF.

Concerning this clone: The identical CDR3 is also encoded by other nucleotide sequences in the sample. CDR3 DNA sequence: TGTGCCAGCAGCTTACGGGGGAATCAGCCCCAGCATTTT. The encoded protein is CASSLRGNQPQHF. The rearrangement uses TRBV7-8 and TRBJ1-5; maybe TRBD1 (5 bases). The CDR3 covers 13 residues. Germline loops: CDR1 SGHVS, CDR2 FQNEAQ. The V end lost 2 bases, the J end lost 4 bases, and 6 bases lay between the germline ends. Full variable domain (missing parts from reference TRBV7-8 and TRBJ1-5): GAGVSQSPRYKVAKRGQDVALRCDPISGHVSLFWYQQALGQGPEFLTYFQNEAQLDKSGLPSDRFFAERPEGSVSTLKIQRTQQEDSAVYLCASSLRGNQPQHFGDGTRLSIL.

The genes are TRBV5-1 and TRBJ1-1; D is possibly TRBD1 (5 bases). This CDR3 is built from 14 residues. V was trimmed by 1 base and J by 3 bases, leaving 10 bases between them. Germline lookup yields CDR1 SGHRS and CDR2 YFSETQ. CDR3 loop: CASSLRVGDTEAFF. CDR3 in DNA: TGCGCCAGCAGCTTGAGAGTAGGGGACACTGAAGCTTTCTTT.